These 5 T cell receptor beta chains originate from one sample sequenced in a study of early T cells in non-severe SARS-CoV-2 infection. TCRdb fed the 5' RACE reads into MiXCR, producing one record per CDR3 protein. The data show about 99,000 distinct CDR3 sequences, 16% seen once. Material for sequencing was whole blood. These receptors were collected from an adult who was a healthcare worker with PCR-confirmed SARS-CoV-2 infection or an uninfected control (not recorded which).

Only a few counts were recorded for this clonotype. The chain recombines TRBV14 with TRBJ2-5, with D unresolved. Per germline, CDR1 SGHDN and CDR2 FVKESK. This CDR3 has 14 residues. V was shortened by 2 bases and J by 5 bases, with 12 bases between the two germline ends. CDR3 in amino acids: CASSQLTVAETQYF. The CDR3 nucleotides are TGTGCCAGCAGCCAACTCACGGTTGCTGAGACCCAGTACTTC.

Many counts were recorded for this clonotype. This chain uses TRBV20-1 with TRBJ2-2, with 9 bases matching TRBD2. After removal of 6 bases from V and 4 bases from J, the junction contained 6 bases not matched to a gene. The CDR3 spans 14 residues. Germline assignment: CDR1 DFQATT and CDR2 SNEGSKA (reference sequence). CDR3 DNA: TGCAGTGCCCGCGGAGCGGGGGGCACCGGGGAGCTGTTTTTT. Translating gives CSARGAGGTGELFF.

This clonotype was seen a handful of times. This chain joins TRBV6-5 and TRBJ2-1, with 12 bases fitting TRBD2. The CDR3 loop spans 15 amino acids. Germline V gene data show CDR1 as MNHEY and CDR2 as SVGAGI. V lost 2 bases to trimming and J lost 11 bases; unmatched junction nucleotides: 7. This CDR3 is CASSYRPSGGGKQFF. CDR3 in DNA: TGTGCCAGCAGTTACAGGCCTAGCGGGGGGGGAAAGCAGTTCTTC.

At least ten counts were recorded for this clonotype. The chain uses TRBV29-1 and TRBJ1-5, with D possibly being TRBD1 (5 bases). The ends were cut back, 7 bases at V and 4 bases at J, with 14 bases in the middle. This CDR3 contains 13 residues. The V gene's germline CDR1 is SQVTM and CDR2 ANQGSEA. The CDR3 bases are TGCAGCGCGTTGGCCGCAGGGAATCAGCCCCAGCATTTT. It yields the protein CSALAAGNQPQHF.

The chain links TRBV6-2 or TRBV6-3 to TRBJ2-7, with 13 positions matching TRBD2. The CDR3 has 17 residues. V gave up 5 bases and J gave up 2 bases; unmatched junction bases: 9. Per germline, CDR1 MNHEY and CDR2 SVGEGT. The CDR3 DNA is TGTGCCAGCAGTACCCCGGGACTAGCGGGGAGAGCCTACGAGCAGTACTTC. Translating gives CASSTPGLAGRAYEQYF.